This T cell receptor beta chain originates from a study of vaccination and CD4 T cells after COVID-19 (dated 2022 in TCRdb). With respect to the entire study: Every convalescent patient had a positive nasal swab PCR test for SARS-CoV-2, with mild disease in nine patients and severe disease in one. Post-vaccine blood samples were obtained a median of about 72 days after the second vaccine dose, with a range of about 13 to 250 days. For stimulating the cultures, overlapping spike peptide pools were used, derived from SARS-CoV-2 as well as from the common cold coronaviruses HCoV-NL63, HCoV-OC43 and HCoV-229E. Participants received two doses of either the Pfizer-BioNTech BNT162b2 vaccine (n=8) or the Moderna mRNA-1273 vaccine (n=2). Post-COVID blood samples were collected from convalescent patients a median of roughly 100 days after diagnosis, with a range of about 30 to 170 days. Control cultures received a CEFX viral epitope pool as the positive control, an HIV-1 Nef peptide pool as the negative control, or no peptide. The convalescent cohort included six males and four females, with two Hispanic individuals, seven Caucasians, two Asians and one multiracial person. The spike-specific CD4+ TCR repertoire was compared before and after mRNA vaccination in ten to eleven COVID-19 convalescent patients and a few infection-naive healthy vaccine recipients.

The paper as a whole reports these results and caveats: Among the post-vaccine SARS-CoV-2-reactive clones in convalescent patients, a median about 87% showed up only after vaccination, which suggests vaccine-specific priming. The median number of SARS-CoV-2-reactive clonotypes rose from around 22 after infection to approximately 41 after vaccination, but the change was not significant. Of the vaccine-specific clones in convalescent patients, 304 of 307, or nearly all, reacted only to SARS-CoV-2 spike and did not cross-react with common cold coronaviruses. Only a relatively small number of convalescent patients were included in the study, and early timepoints following natural infection were not analyzed.

Libraries were constructed by PCR. TCR sequencing of DNA from cultured CD4+ T cells used the Oncomine TCR Beta short-read assay at the Johns Hopkins FTIC core. The QIAamp micro DNA kit was used to extract genomic DNA from the cultured CD4+ T cells. Oncomine TCR Beta libraries from cultured CD4+ T cells were pooled using unique dual indexes and sequenced on an Illumina iSeq 100. In the original analysis: Non-productive sequences were removed, and CDR3s that did not start with C, did not end with F or W, or were shorter than 7 amino acids were discarded. The MANAFEST web application was used to identify antigen-specific clonotypes by comparing peptide-stimulated wells against reference wells and other culture wells. To be called positive, a clone needed an FDR below 0.05, an odds ratio above 5, and a productive frequency above 0.1% in at least two of three replicate wells. Cross-reactive clonotypes were defined as significantly expanded in both SARS-CoV-2 spike wells and at least one common cold coronavirus spike condition. CDR3 homology was assessed with Levenshtein distances (stringdist) and unrooted phylogenetic trees (ape) in R version 3.6.1. TCRdb's own reprocessing of the public reads used fastp at Q25 and MiXCR and kept productive beta chains. Entries that share a CDR3 protein sequence are merged under the most common genes and DNA. The V and J calls, along with clone size, are taken from TCRdb and not from the paper's own processing. The table for this sample lists 14,000 or so distinct CDR3 sequences; 20% to 25% of them were counted only once. In total, the top ten clones hold 12% to 15% of the sample.

This clonotype was recorded a few times. Its antigen remains unidentified. The input lacks base qualities; no much larger clone sits a single base away. The CDR3 runs 16 residues from the cysteine to the phenylalanine. Left in the record is the CDR3 DNA by itself, 48 bases read in frame from the first base. The germline V gene gives CDR1 as KGHSH and CDR2 as LQKENI. V is trimmed back by 6 bases and J by 6 bases, and the junction contains 9 bases that no gene match accounts for. The sample's treatment or condition, from its label and the paper: roughly 11-day PBMC culture with coronavirus spike peptide pools or control peptides (ViraFEST assay). The study used the ViraFEST assay, which expanded antigen-specific T cells with peptide pools and then identified expanded clonotypes by TCR sequencing. The positive SARS-CoV-2 PCR tests of the convalescent patients were dated from March to December 2020, before the Alpha, Beta and Delta variants emerged in the United States. PBMCs were cultured at approximately 2 million per well in IMDM supplemented with 5% human AB serum and around 10 IU/ml IL-2, with around 10 ug/ml peptide pools added. Half of the culture medium was replaced with fresh IL-2-containing medium on days 3 and 7. Once the cells had been in culture for about 10 days, the EasySep CD4+ T cell isolation kit was used to isolate CD4+ T cells by negative selection. PBMCs were separated from whole blood using Ficoll-Paque Plus gradient centrifugation and then either used fresh or cryopreserved at -140C. Triplicate wells were generally used for each culture condition.

The TCR comes from a human donor with COVID-19. The chain couples TRBV18 to TRBJ1-5; TRBD1 aligns with 12 central bases. Specimen: cultured CD4+ T cells from blood. The nucleotide sequence reads TGTGCCAGCTCTCGGAGGGACAGGGGGCGTGTTCAGCCCCAGCATTTT. It translates to CASSRRDRGRVQPQHF.